Shown below are 28 T cell receptor beta chains from a single sample sequenced in a study of shared clonotypes between healthy human individuals. Naive CD8 populations comprised CD45RO-negative cells positively selected for CCR7, excluding terminally differentiated effector memory CD45RA+ cells. Clones were sequenced by immunoSEQ multiplex PCR, and TCRdb holds only the in-frame ones, with some missing. The table includes under 2,000,000 clones, around 96% detected once. Sequenced material: naive CD8+ T cells sorted from blood. These receptors all stem from a man younger than 30 in good health.

The rearrangement links TRBV10-3 to TRBJ2-7; TRBD1 or TRBD2 may be the D gene (5 bases each). The CDR3 has 14 amino acids. The V gene's germline CDR1 is ENHRY and CDR2 SYGVKD. V was cut by 10 bases and J by 1 base, with 17 bases left in between. DNA of the CDR3: TGTGCCACTTCCTCCGGGACGGTTTCCTACGAGCAGTACTTC. Translated: CATSSGTVSYEQYF.

This rearrangement joins TRBV4-2 to TRBJ2-1; 7 bases fit TRBD1. The CDR3 length is 16 residues. CDR1 and CDR2 (germline): LGHNA, YNFKEQ. The ends lost 1 base at V and 0 bases at J; junction bases unmatched: 3. DNA for the CDR3: TGTGCCAGCAGCCAAGGGGACAGTAGCTCCTACAATGAGCAGTTCTTC. Amino acid sequence: CASSQGDSSSYNEQFF.

The chain carries TRBV10-2 and TRBJ2-2; TRBD2 aligns across 15 bases. The trim removed 2 bases at V and 5 bases at J, leaving 6 bases unmatched. The CDR3 is 18 amino acids. Germline values: CDR1 WSHSY, CDR2 SAAADI. The CDR3 coding sequence is TGCGCCAGCAGTGAGGGGGGACTAGCGGGAGGATGGACCGGGGAGCTGTTTTTT. It is translated as CASSEGGLAGGWTGELFF.

The gene calls are TRBV19 and TRBJ1-2; D gene unclear. Trimming left V 7 bases short and J 0 bases short, with 9 bases between. The CDR3 contains 13 residues. Germline V gene data show CDR1 as LNHDA and CDR2 as SQIVND (reference sequence). The CDR3 nucleotides read TGTGCCAGTAACGGGAGGGCTAACTATGGCTACACCTTC. This sequence encodes CASNGRANYGYTF.

This clone was counted a single time. V usage is TRBV5-4 and J usage is TRBJ2-7; the D gene is possibly TRBD1 (6 bases). Germline V CDR1 and CDR2: SGHNT, YYREEE (reference sequence). This CDR3 comprises 15 residues. With 9 bases removed from V and 2 bases from J, the gap between germline ends came to 21 bases. This CDR3 reads CATSINRDTAYEQYF. CDR3 nucleotides: TGTGCCACCTCTATCAACCGGGACACCGCCTACGAGCAGTACTTC.

This chain joins TRBV2 and TRBJ2-7, with 8 nucleotides matching TRBD1. J gave up 1 base and V 6 bases, and 17 bases lay outside the gene matches. The CDR3 loop spans 18 amino acids. Germline-derived CDR1 and CDR2 are SNHLY and FYNNEI. The CDR3 loop reads CASRYNYAIQGDSYEQYF. DNA for the CDR3: TGTGCCAGCAGATACAATTACGCAATACAGGGGGATTCCTACGAGCAGTACTTC.

The chain is built from TRBV30 and TRBJ2-1; D is unclear. The V gene lost 0 bases and the J gene lost 9 bases, with 9 bases spanning the gap. The germline V gene has CDR1 GTSNPN and CDR2 SVGIG (reference sequence). The CDR3 totals 12 residues. CDR3 residues: CAWSVNEAEQFF. The CDR3 nucleotides read TGTGCCTGGAGTGTAAACGAGGCTGAGCAGTTCTTC.

This chain connects TRBV6-5 to TRBJ2-1; 11 nucleotides match TRBD2. V lost 2 bases, J lost 8 bases, and 5 bases stayed unmatched. The germline CDR1 and CDR2 sequences are MNHEY and SVGAGI. The CDR3 spans 15 residues. As DNA, the CDR3 is TGTGCCAGCAGTTACGGTAGCGGGGGGGCCCATGAGCAGTTCTTC. As protein: CASSYGSGGAHEQFF.

The chain is built from TRBV11-2 and TRBJ2-5; 8 positions match TRBD1. The V and J ends lost 5 bases and 3 bases, in that order; junction bases with no gene match: 8. This CDR3 region has 15 residues. Looked up from germline, CDR1 is SGHAT and CDR2 is FQNNGV. The CDR3 here is CASSAARTGKETQYF. Written as DNA, the CDR3 is TGTGCCAGCAGCGCCGCGCGGACAGGGAAAGAGACCCAGTACTTC.

Here the CDR3 DNA reads TGTGCCAGCAGCGTAGCTACTGGCCAGGGGTACGGCTACACCTTC. Its protein is CASSVATGQGYGYTF. The chain recombines TRBV9 with TRBJ1-2; maybe TRBD1 (6 bases). This CDR3 region has 15 residues. Germline V gene lookup returns CDR1 SGDLS and CDR2 YYNGEE. V was pared by 0 bases and J by 8 bases, with 17 bases between.

This clone was seen a few times. The rearrangement uses TRBV7-9 and TRBJ1-2; D is uncertain. The CDR3 covers 15 residues. Per the germline V gene, CDR1 is SEHNR and CDR2 is FQNEAQ (reference sequence). V was cut by 1 base and J by 3 bases, with 12 bases left in between. The CDR3, as DNA: TGTGCCAGCAGCTTAGGAAGGTTGGAGGACTATGGCTACACCTTC. Translating gives CASSLGRLEDYGYTF.

This CDR3 is CASSLYPGPDTEAFF. For the CDR3, the DNA is TGTGCCAGCAGTTTATATCCGGGGCCAGATACTGAAGCTTTCTTT. The V and J genes are TRBV27 and TRBJ1-1; maybe TRBD1 (5 bases). Germline values: CDR1 MNHEY, CDR2 SMNVEV (reference sequence). V shed 1 base and J shed 5 bases, with 14 bases lying between them. This CDR3 has 15 residues.

The chain uses TRBV7-2 and TRBJ2-7; D remains unclear. From germline, CDR1 is SGHTA and CDR2 FQGNSA. The V gene lost 4 bases and the J gene lost 2 bases, with 9 bases spanning the gap. The CDR3 spans 13 residues. This chain's CDR3 is CASSSYGAYEQYF. The CDR3 DNA reads TGTGCCAGCAGCTCGTACGGCGCCTACGAGCAGTACTTC.

This rearrangement joins TRBV5-5 to TRBJ2-1; TRBD2 agrees at 9 bases. Trimming cost V 6 bases and J 8 bases; bases outside gene matches: 15. From germline, CDR1 is SGHKS and CDR2 YYEKEE (reference sequence). The length of the CDR3 is 16 residues. The CDR3 bases are TGTGCCAGCACTACGGGACTAGCTTCCCTAGCGGATGAGCAGTTCTTC. Translating it yields CASTTGLASLADEQFF.

The chain employs TRBV5-5 and TRBJ1-1; 7 bases map to TRBD1. CDR1 SGHKS and CDR2 YYEKEE come from the germline V gene (reference sequence). V lost 4 bases and J lost 1; bases outside the gene matches: 7. The CDR3 sequence is 15 residues long. CDR3 loop: CASSPEGAPNTEAFF. The CDR3 nucleotides are TGTGCCAGCAGCCCGGAGGGGGCCCCGAACACTGAAGCTTTCTTT.

This clone appeared once. The chain links TRBV6-5 to TRBJ1-2, with unresolved D. V lost 0 bases and J lost 8, with 16 bases in between. The germline V gene has CDR1 MNHEY and CDR2 SVGAGI. The CDR3 runs 15 residues. The CDR3 reads CASSYSPTAANGYTF. DNA for the CDR3: TGTGCCAGCAGTTACTCGCCTACGGCAGCGAACGGCTACACCTTC.

The chain combines TRBV13 with TRBJ2-1, with 7 positions matching TRBD1. Germline lookup yields CDR1 PRHDT and CDR2 FYEKMQ (reference sequence). This CDR3 has 14 residues. Trimming cost V 2 bases and J 6 bases; bases outside gene matches: 4. For the CDR3, the DNA is TGTGCCAGCAGCTTAAGGGCAGGGGGCAATGAGCAGTTCTTC. Translating gives CASSLRAGGNEQFF.

This clone appeared once. This chain links TRBV10-3 with TRBJ2-5, with 8 bases aligning to TRBD2. Germline CDR1 reads ENHRY; CDR2 reads SYGVKD. This CDR3 contains 16 residues. Trimming removed 4 bases from V and 0 bases from J; junction bases left unmatched: 7. The DNA for the CDR3 is TGTGCCATCAGTGCCCCGGGAGGGGCCCACCAAGAGACCCAGTACTTC. Its protein product is CAISAPGGAHQETQYF.

This sequence joins TRBV30 and TRBJ1-3; D is uncertain. Germline assignment: CDR1 GTSNPN and CDR2 SVGIG (reference sequence). The CDR3 sequence is 13 residues long. Trimming removed 8 bases at V and 0 bases at J, with 11 bases between. The CDR3 sequence is CAARAISGNTIYF. Here the CDR3 DNA reads TGTGCCGCCCGGGCGATCTCTGGAAACACCATATATTTT.

In the case of this clone: Within the sample, other DNA sequences also encode this same CDR3. V is TRBV6-5 and J is TRBJ2-7; TRBD1 agrees at 7 bases. Germline lookup yields CDR1 MNHEY and CDR2 SVGAGI. V was pared by 5 bases and J by 3 bases, with 4 bases of the junction left unmatched. The CDR3 is 13 amino acids. CDR3 DNA: TGTGCCAGCAGTAACGGACAGGACTACGAGCAGTACTTC. Amino acid sequence: CASSNGQDYEQYF.

The chain uses TRBV2 and TRBJ2-1; D perhaps matches TRBD2 (6 bases). Trimming took 8 bases from V and 8 from J, leaving 16 bases between them. The CDR3 totals 13 residues. CDR1 and CDR2 from the germline V gene are SNHLY and FYNNEI. The CDR3, as DNA: TGTGCCAGCGGGTCGGGAGAAGGAGATGAGCAGTTCTTC. It encodes CASGSGEGDEQFF.

The rearrangement links TRBV4-3 to TRBJ2-1; a weak D match, TRBD2 (6 bases). Germline CDR1 LGHNA, CDR2 YSLEER. Trimming pared 2 bases from V and 8 bases from J, leaving 13 bases between. The CDR3 extends over 14 amino acids. CDR3 bases: TGCGCCAGCAGCCAACGACTAGTTCTAGATGAGCAGTTCTTC. This encodes CASSQRLVLDEQFF.

This clone occurred once. The rearrangement links TRBV7-6 to TRBJ2-1; 8 bases map to TRBD2. The CDR3 is made up of 14 amino acids. CDR1 SGHVS and CDR2 FNYEAQ come from the germline V gene. Trimming at V came to 4 bases and at J to 6 bases, leaving 5 bases not matched to a gene. The CDR3 region is CASSWGGGTNEQFF. The CDR3 DNA sequence: TGTGCCAGCAGCTGGGGCGGGGGGACCAATGAGCAGTTCTTC.

This clone was detected once. This chain connects TRBV27 to TRBJ2-7; TRBD1 matches at 7 bases. CDR3 length: 15 amino acids. In germline, CDR1 is MNHEY, CDR2 SMNVEV (reference sequence). V was clipped by 2 bases and J by 0 bases; unmatched bases: 4. The CDR3 loop is CASSLEGQLSYEQYF. CDR3 DNA sequence: TGTGCCAGCAGTTTAGAGGGACAGCTCTCCTACGAGCAGTACTTC.

V gene TRBV4-1 combines with J gene TRBJ2-7, with 7 bases lining up with TRBD1. The CDR3 is 16 amino acids. V was clipped by 0 bases and J by 0 bases; unmatched bases: 5. Germline V gene sequence: CDR1 MGHRA, CDR2 YSYEKL. In nucleotides, the CDR3 is TGCGCCAGCAGCCAAGACGAGGGGGCAATCTCCTACGAGCAGTACTTC. This encodes CASSQDEGAISYEQYF.

The chain joins TRBV9 to TRBJ2-2; possible D gene TRBD1, 6 bases. This CDR3 contains 16 residues. CDR1 and CDR2 from the germline V gene are SGDLS and YYNGEE. The V and J ends lost 4 bases and 7 bases respectively, with 20 bases between them. The CDR3 protein is CASSLNRVLRGGELFF. In DNA form, the CDR3 reads TGTGCCAGCAGCCTAAACAGGGTGCTGAGGGGCGGGGAGCTGTTTTTT.

J is TRBJ2-5 and V is TRBV21-1; the tabulated D call, TRBD1, remains unverified against the DNA. TRBV21-1 is marked as a pseudogene. There are 17 residues in the CDR3. The CDR3 here is CASSKGTAGAVAETQYF. CDR3 DNA sequence: TGTGCCAGCAGCAAAGGGACGGCAGGGGCCGTAGCAGAGACCCAGTACTTC.

The chain is built from TRBV6-5 and TRBJ1-1, with D possibly being TRBD1 (5 bases). From germline, CDR1 is MNHEY and CDR2 SVGAGI. Trimming cost V 6 bases and J 1 base, with 9 bases left between them. This CDR3 is 13 amino acids long. The CDR3 nucleotides read TGTGCCAGCAGGGGGCCCGAGAACACTGAAGCTTTCTTT. Protein product: CASRGPENTEAFF.